This TCR beta chain was recorded in a study of T-cell memory formation after mild COVID-19. Looking at the study overall: Clusters of TCRs were largely donor specific.

Germline loops: CDR1 SEHNR, CDR2 FQNEAQ (reference sequence). This CDR3 has 14 residues. V was pared by 1 base and J by 4 bases, with 10 bases between. This clonotype occurred many times. The antigen is unknown. MiXCR, run by TCRdb on the 5' RACE reads, gives a single entry per CDR3 protein. The repertoire holds approximately 350,000 distinct CDR3 sequences, around 13% seen once, with over 20% in the top ten. Findings and caveats of the study: The authors did not confirm SARS-CoV-2 specificity of second-wave clones peaking day 37. Clones contracting day 15 to 85 were balanced CD4/CD8; later expanders leaned CD4+.

The rearrangement joins TRBV7-9 to TRBJ1-2, with D possibly being TRBD1 (6 bases). The material sequenced was PBMCs or a T cell subset sorted from them (not recorded which). The receptor's source is a man between 18 and 29 years old who had mild COVID-19 (a few samples of this study predate the infection). Cell type and time point are not known. DNA of the CDR3: TGTGCCAGCAGCTTAGAGGGGGTTAGCTATGGCTACACCTTC. Protein: CASSLEGVSYGYTF.